These 22 T cell receptor beta chains were sequenced from one sample in a study of a mutant IDH1 vaccine in newly diagnosed glioma. Antigen specificity for these receptors is unknown. Sequencing used immunoSEQ multiplex PCR; TCRdb keeps in-frame clones, though not all of them. The table includes tens of thousands of clones, around four fifths detected once. Indicated time point: week 47, end of study. Doses comprised 300 ug of mutant IDH1 20-mer peptide each, plus topical imiquimod. The material was PBMCs, obtained from a glioma patient whose treatment included an IDH1 peptide vaccine. These receptors were collected from a woman aged 45 to 65 with glioma.

This chain joins TRBV7-2 and TRBJ2-2; the D gene could be TRBD1 or TRBD2 (6 bases each). The CDR3 has 15 residues. The V and J ends lost 1 base and 5 bases respectively, with 11 bases between them. CDR1 and CDR2 (germline): SGHTA, FQGNSA. This chain's CDR3 is CASSLGGAVTGELFF. As DNA, the CDR3 is TGTGCCAGCAGCTTAGGGGGGGCCGTTACCGGGGAGCTGTTTTTT. The full variable domain, completed using reference TRBV7-2 and TRBJ2-2, is GAGVSQSPSNKVTEKGKDVELRCDPISGHTALYWYRQSLGQGLEFLIYFQGNSAPDKSGLPSDRFSAERTGGSVSTLTIQRTQQEDSAVYLCASSLGGAVTGELFFGEGSRLTVL.

The rearrangement uses TRBV6-1 and TRBJ2-5; 10 bases are shared with TRBD2. CDR1 and CDR2 (germline): MNHNS, SASEGT. V trimming: 4 bases; J trimming: 2 bases; junction bases outside the gene matches: 7. This CDR3 has 16 residues. The CDR3: CASSGPLAGRQETQYF. CDR3 in DNA: TGTGCCAGCAGTGGGCCACTAGCGGGGCGACAAGAGACCCAGTACTTC.

This clone showed up just a few times. V gene TRBV7-6 combines with J gene TRBJ1-3, with a possible D match to TRBD1 (6 bases). The CDR3 contains 15 residues. Germline values: CDR1 SGHVS, CDR2 FNYEAQ. V dropped 1 base and J dropped 9 bases, with 16 bases sitting between them. CDR3 in amino acids: CASSLGTEEIGTIYF. Written as DNA, the CDR3 is TGTGCCAGCAGCTTAGGGACAGAAGAGATCGGCACCATATATTTT.

This chain links TRBV7-2 with TRBJ2-7, with 11 bases fitting TRBD2. J lost 1 base, V lost 8 bases, and 4 bases had no gene match. Germline assignment: CDR1 SGHTA and CDR2 FQGNSA. CDR3 length: 14 amino acids. This CDR3 is CASVLAGGSYEQYF. CDR3 in DNA: TGTGCCAGCGTCCTAGCGGGGGGTTCCTACGAGCAGTACTTC.

The chain employs TRBV10-3 and TRBJ2-2, with TRBD2 matching over 7 bases. Per the germline V gene, CDR1 is ENHRY and CDR2 is SYGVKD. The CDR3 is made up of 14 amino acids. The trim removed 7 bases at V and 1 base at J, leaving 3 bases unmatched. This CDR3 is CAITPSGNTGELFF. DNA of the CDR3: TGTGCCATCACCCCTAGCGGGAACACCGGGGAGCTGTTTTTT.

This clone was seen just once. The chain couples TRBV18 to TRBJ2-3, with no clear D. Germline V gives CDR1 KGHSH, CDR2 LQKENI. The CDR3 contains 13 residues. V gave up 1 base and J gave up 1 base, with 3 bases separating them. The CDR3 DNA follows: TGTGCCAGCTCACCACAGGGCACAGATACGCAGTATTTT. Its protein product is CASSPQGTDTQYF. The whole variable domain, filled in from reference TRBV18 and TRBJ2-3, reads NAGVMQNPRHLVRRRGQEARLRCSPMKGHSHVYWYRQLPEEGLKFMVYLQKENIIDESGMPKERFSAEFPKEGPSILRIQQVVRGDSAAYFCASSPQGTDTQYFGPGTRLTVL.

This clone has just a few counts. V is TRBV7-9 and J is TRBJ2-7; either TRBD1 or TRBD2 may fit D (5 bases each). The germline V gene encodes CDR1 SEHNR and CDR2 FQNEAQ (reference sequence). This CDR3 has 13 amino acids. The V and J ends lost 9 bases and 2 bases respectively, with 14 bases between them. CDR3 loop: CASTLGTAYEQYF. CDR3 nucleotides: TGTGCCAGTACCCTCGGGACGGCCTACGAGCAGTACTTC. The variable domain in full, with the rest retrieved from reference TRBV7-9 and TRBJ2-7, is DTGVSQNPRHKITKRGQNVTFRCDPISEHNRLYWYRQTLGQGPEFLTYFQNEAQLEKSRLLSDRFSAERPKGSFSTLEIQRTEQGDSAMYLCASTLGTAYEQYFGPGTRLTVT.

The V gene is TRBV11-2, the J gene TRBJ1-1; D gene uncertain. The CDR3 spans 16 residues. V gave up 5 bases and J gave up 0 bases, with 16 bases separating them. The V gene's germline CDR1 is SGHAT and CDR2 FQNNGV. The CDR3 sequence is CASSRVPPRMNTEAFF. Written as DNA, the CDR3 is TGTGCCAGCAGCCGAGTACCACCTCGAATGAACACTGAAGCTTTCTTT.

The rearrangement links TRBV7-9 to TRBJ2-5, with 9 bases aligning to TRBD2. In germline, CDR1 is SEHNR, CDR2 FQNEAQ (reference sequence). The V and J ends lost 5 bases and 4 bases, in that order; junction bases with no gene match: 14. This CDR3 has 17 amino acids. Here the CDR3 reads CASSPGGAGGVGETQYF. The CDR3 coding sequence is TGTGCCAGCAGCCCCGGGGGAGCGGGGGGAGTTGGAGAGACCCAGTACTTC.

This sequence joins TRBV15 and TRBJ1-2; the match to TRBD1 covers 7 bases. This CDR3 is 14 amino acids long. Germline CDR1 is LNHNV and CDR2 is YYDKDF (reference sequence). The ends lost 1 base at V and 5 bases at J; junction bases unmatched: 4. The CDR3 sequence: CATSRGGQFYGYTF. The CDR3 coding sequence is TGTGCCACCAGCAGAGGGGGACAGTTTTATGGCTACACCTTC. The full variable domain, rest sourced from reference TRBV15 and TRBJ1-2, is DAMVIQNPRYQVTQFGKPVTLSCSQTLNHNVMYWYQQKSSQAPKLLFHYYDKDFNNEADTPDNFQSRRPNTSFCFLDIRSPGLGDTAMYLCATSRGGQFYGYTFGSGTRLTVV.

This clone was seen only once. The chain links TRBV18 to TRBJ2-5; D not resolved. Trimming cost V 4 bases and J 5 bases, with 11 bases left between them. This CDR3 spans 13 amino acids. The germline gives CDR1 KGHSH, CDR2 LQKENI. CDR3 nucleotides: TGTGCCAGCTCACGAACGTCCGGGGAGACCCAGTACTTC. This translates into CASSRTSGETQYF.

This clone was observed a single time. The CDR3 nucleotides are TGTGCCAGCAGCGGACACCAAGAGACCCAGTACTTC. Amino acid sequence: CASSGHQETQYF. The chain joins TRBV7-6 to TRBJ2-5; D is undetermined. Between the trimmed V and J ends, which lost 5 bases and 0 bases, there was a span of 4 bases. Germline V gives CDR1 SGHVS, CDR2 FNYEAQ. This CDR3 has 12 residues.

V gene TRBV27 combines with J gene TRBJ2-7, with 8 bases that match TRBD1. The CDR3 consists of 23 residues. Germline CDR1 MNHEY, CDR2 SMNVEV (reference sequence). V shed 0 bases and J 3 bases; nucleotides not matched to a gene: 28. As DNA, the CDR3 is TGTGCCAGCAGTTTATCGATTCTTAGCGTCAAATCCCGAGAACAGGGGGTTGTCTACGAGCAGTACTTC. Translation gives CASSLSILSVKSREQGVVYEQYF.

The genes are TRBV7-8 and TRBJ2-2, with D possibly matching TRBD2 (5 bases). The CDR3 runs to 16 residues. Germline V gene data show CDR1 as SGHVS and CDR2 as FQNEAQ. V dropped 1 base and J dropped 0 bases, with 9 bases sitting between them. The DNA of the CDR3 is TGTGCCAGCAGCTTAGAGGCTAGCCCGAACACCGGGGAGCTGTTTTTT. It codes for CASSLEASPNTGELFF. Based on the CDR3 plus reference TRBV7-8 and TRBJ2-2, the full variable domain is GAGVSQSPRYKVAKRGQDVALRCDPISGHVSLFWYQQALGQGPEFLTYFQNEAQLDKSGLPSDRFFAERPEGSVSTLKIQRTQQEDSAVYLCASSLEASPNTGELFFGEGSRLTVL.

The V call is TRBV5-1, the J call TRBJ2-3, with a weak D call TRBD1 (5 bases). CDR3 length: 14 residues. Germline CDR1 is SGHRS and CDR2 is YFSETQ. The V end was cut by 1 base, the J end by 6 bases, with 12 bases between. CDR3 in amino acids: CASSLRGRGDTQYF. The CDR3, as DNA: TGCGCCAGCAGCTTGAGAGGTAGGGGTGATACGCAGTATTTT.

V and J are TRBV2 and TRBJ1-2, with D maybe TRBD1 (6 bases). The V end lost 8 bases, the J end lost 5 bases, and 18 bases lay between the germline ends. Germline CDR1 reads SNHLY; CDR2 reads FYNNEI. The CDR3 spans 14 residues. In DNA, the CDR3 is TGTGCCAGCCTACAGGGAAGGACGGTTTATGGCTACACCTTC. Amino acid sequence: CASLQGRTVYGYTF.

The rearrangement joins TRBV27 to TRBJ1-5; perhaps TRBD1 as D (5 bases). V was pared by 2 bases and J by 7 bases, with 12 bases between. Germline V gene data show CDR1 as MNHEY and CDR2 as SMNVEV (reference sequence). The CDR3 extends over 14 amino acids. This CDR3 is CASSLSSGGQPQHF. The CDR3, as DNA: TGTGCCAGCAGTTTAAGCAGTGGGGGACAGCCCCAGCATTTT.

This chain uses TRBV29-1 with TRBJ2-1; TRBD1 matches 9 bases. Trimming took 7 bases from V and 9 from J; bases not matched to a gene: 10. The CDR3 is made up of 13 amino acids. The germline V gene encodes CDR1 SQVTM and CDR2 ANQGSEA. CDR3 bases: TGCAGCGCTCTGGGACAGGGAGTTGGTGAGCAGTTCTTC. It codes for CSALGQGVGEQFF.

This clone turned up a few times. This chain connects TRBV7-8 to TRBJ2-3, with D tentatively TRBD1 (5 bases). The V end lost 7 bases, the J end lost 2 bases, and 10 bases lay between the germline ends. Germline V gene data show CDR1 as SGHVS and CDR2 as FQNEAQ. The CDR3 covers 13 residues. CDR3 loop: CASTQDTTDTQYF. The DNA of the CDR3 is TGTGCCAGCACCCAGGACACCACAGATACGCAGTATTTT.

The rearrangement joins TRBV5-1 to TRBJ2-1; 10 positions match TRBD1. CDR1 SGHRS and CDR2 YFSETQ come from the germline V gene. The length of the CDR3 is 16 residues. The trim removed 2 bases at V and 6 bases at J, leaving 8 bases unmatched. The CDR3 here is CASSFTPGQGGNEQFF. The DNA of the CDR3 is TGCGCCAGCAGCTTTACCCCCGGACAGGGGGGCAATGAGCAGTTCTTC. Together with reference TRBV5-1 and TRBJ2-1, the CDR3 gives the full variable domain: KAGVTQTPRYLIKTRGQQVTLSCSPISGHRSVSWYQQTPGQGLQFLFEYFSETQRNKGNFPGRFSGRQFSNSRSEMNVSTLELGDSALYLCASSFTPGQGGNEQFFGPGTRLTVL.

This chain connects TRBV27 to TRBJ2-7; D is perhaps TRBD1 (6 bases). Trimming removed 1 base from V and 0 bases from J, with 10 bases in between. The germline V gene has CDR1 MNHEY and CDR2 SMNVEV (reference sequence). The CDR3 is made up of 15 amino acids. CDR3: CASSLWAGASYEQYF. The CDR3 coding sequence is TGTGCCAGCAGTTTATGGGCAGGGGCCTCCTACGAGCAGTACTTC.

The rearrangement joins TRBV2 to TRBJ1-6, with a weak D call TRBD1 (6 bases). The germline gives CDR1 SNHLY, CDR2 FYNNEI. The CDR3 length is 16 residues. V lost 8 bases and J lost 0, with 14 bases in between. The CDR3 coding sequence is TGTGCCAGCCGGGAGGTGGACAGCTCCTATAATTCACCCCTCCACTTT. The encoded protein is CASREVDSSYNSPLHF. Together with reference TRBV2 and TRBJ1-6, the CDR3 gives the full variable domain: EPEVTQTPSHQVTQMGQEVILRCVPISNHLYFYWYRQILGQKVEFLVSFYNNEISEKSEIFDDQFSVERPDGSNFTLKIRSTKLEDSAMYFCASREVDSSYNSPLHFGNGTRLTVT.